This is a list of T cell receptor beta chains from one sample in a study of T cell responses to AZD1222 COVID-19 vaccine. Some clones are missing from TCRdb's copy, which holds only in-frame ones; the method was immunoSEQ multiplex PCR. Of about 160,000 clones in the sample, just over 90% were seen once. Source: peripheral blood, taken on day 0 of AZD1222 vaccination. The receptors originated from an adult in good health. Both conserved end residues are part of each CDR3. The D gene is left open where the match is weak. The size field is filled for only some rows; it gives once, few, many or a size class.

j_gene | v_gene | abundance | d_gene | CDR3nt | CDR3aa
TRBJ2-5 | TRBV28 | NA | NA | TGTGCCAGCAGTTTTTCAGGGCGGGAGACCCAGTACTTC | CASSFSGRETQYF
TRBJ2-1 | TRBV4-1 | NA | NA | TGCGCCAGCAGCCTCCAGGGGACCACTAACAATGAGCAGTTCTTC | CASSLQGTTNNEQFF
TRBJ2-5 | TRBV7-7 | NA | NA | TGTGCTAGCAGCTTACAGGTGGGGTTCCAAGAGACCCAGTACTTC | CASSLQVGFQETQYF
TRBJ1-1 | TRBV29-1 | NA | NA | TGCAGCGTTGCTATCGTCCCCGGGATAGACACTGAAGCTTTCTTT | CSVAIVPGIDTEAFF
TRBJ2-1 | TRBV6-2/TRBV6-3 | NA | NA | TGTGCCAGCAGTTTTTACAATGAGCAGTTCTTC | CASSFYNEQFF
TRBJ2-1 | TRBV6-5 | NA | NA | TGTGCCAGCAGTTACTCGGGGGGCTACAATGAGCAGTTCTTC | CASSYSGGYNEQFF
TRBJ1-3 | TRBV19 | NA | TRBD1 | TGTGCCAGTAGTATTGATACAACAGGGGCTGGAAACACCATATATTTT | CASSIDTTGAGNTIYF
TRBJ1-3 | TRBV3-1/TRBV3-2 | NA | NA | TGTGCCAGCAGTCATGGACAGTCTGGAAACACCATATATTTT | CASSHGQSGNTIYF
TRBJ1-5 | TRBV5-5 | NA | NA | TGTGCCAGCAGCTTGGAGGCCGGACAGCCCCAGCATTTT | CASSLEAGQPQHF
TRBJ2-3 | TRBV12-3/TRBV12-4 | NA | NA | TGTGCCAGCAGCTCCAGATTGGATACGCAGTATTTT | CASSSRLDTQYF
TRBJ1-3 | TRBV5-1 | NA | NA | TGCGCCAGCAGCTTTGGAAACACCATATATTTT | CASSFGNTIYF
TRBJ2-7 | TRBV27 | once | NA | TGTGCCAGCAGTTTCGGCAGCAACTCCTACGAGCAGTACTTC | CASSFGSNSYEQYF
TRBJ1-1 | TRBV7-6 | NA | TRBD1 | TGTGCCAGCAGCTTAGGCCTGGACAGGGGTGGGACTGAAGCTTTCTTT | CASSLGLDRGGTEAFF
TRBJ2-3 | TRBV9 | NA | NA | TGTGCCAGCAGCCCGAATTCGGGTACGCAGTATTTT | CASSPNSGTQYF
TRBJ1-2 | TRBV13 | NA | TRBD1 | TGTGCCAGCAGCAGGGACAGGCCCTTCTATGGCTACACCTTC | CASSRDRPFYGYTF
TRBJ1-1 | TRBV6-5 | NA | NA | TGTGCCAGCAGTTACCGGAAGGAAGGCACTGAAGCTTTCTTT | CASSYRKEGTEAFF
TRBJ2-1 | TRBV7-2 | NA | NA | TGTGCCAGCAGCTTGATGCAGGGTGAGCAGTTCTTC | CASSLMQGEQFF
TRBJ1-2 | TRBV18 | NA | NA | TGTGCCAGCTCACTAACATTCGTTACGGAGTATGGCTACACCTTC | CASSLTFVTEYGYTF
TRBJ1-6 | TRBV28 | NA | TRBD1 | TGTGCCAGCAGTGGGGGACAGGGACATTCACCCCTCCACTTT | CASSGGQGHSPLHF
TRBJ1-5 | TRBV5-1 | NA | NA | TGCGCCAGCAGCTTGGGCTTCGATCAGCCCCAGCATTTT | CASSLGFDQPQHF
TRBJ2-2 | TRBV7-3 | NA | TRBD1 | TGTGCCAGCCGTACCGGGACAGAGAACACCGGGGAGCTGTTTTTT | CASRTGTENTGELFF
TRBJ2-1 | TRBV5-4 | once | NA | TGTGCCAGCAGCTTGGAGCTAGCGACGGATGAGCAGTTCTTC | CASSLELATDEQFF
TRBJ1-1 | TRBV2 | NA | NA | TGTGCCAGCAGTGAAGAACAGGGATGGGGGAACACTGAAGCTTTCTTT | CASSEEQGWGNTEAFF
TRBJ1-4 | TRBV28 | NA | TRBD1 | TGTGCCAGCAGCTCGGGACAGGGCAGAGAAAAACTGTTTTTT | CASSSGQGREKLFF
TRBJ2-7 | TRBV7-2 | NA | NA | TGTGCCAGCAGCTTTACTACCGGCATTTCCTACGAGCAGTACTTC | CASSFTTGISYEQYF
TRBJ1-5 | TRBV4-2 | NA | NA | TGTGCCAGCAGCCGAGACGGGGGGGGCAATCAGCCCCAGCATTTT | CASSRDGGGNQPQHF
TRBJ1-6 | TRBV19 | NA | NA | TGTGCCAGTAGGGTAGGAACAGGGATGGATAATTCACCCCTCCACTTT | CASRVGTGMDNSPLHF
TRBJ2-3 | TRBV5-1 | NA | NA | TGCGCCAGCAGCTTTCAAGGAAGACTTACGCGAGATACGCAGTATTTT | CASSFQGRLTRDTQYF
TRBJ2-3 | TRBV5-1 | NA | NA | TGCGCCAGCAGCACGAACAGGGGGGGTATTGATACGCAGTATTTT | CASSTNRGGIDTQYF
TRBJ2-1 | TRBV9 | NA | NA | TGTGCCAGCAGCGTAGTAGCGGACTCCTACAATGAGCAGTTCTTC | CASSVVADSYNEQFF
TRBJ2-1 | TRBV7-8 | NA | NA | TGTGCCAGCAGCTCCGGGCGGCGGGGGCTTAACCCGAATGAGCAGTTCTTC | CASSSGRRGLNPNEQFF
TRBJ1-1 | TRBV2 | NA | NA | TGTGCCAGCACCGGTGAGGGAAACACTGAAGCTTTCTTT | CASTGEGNTEAFF
TRBJ1-1 | TRBV5-4 | NA | TRBD1 | TGTGCCAGCAGCTCATTCGGGGACAGGGAAGCTTTCTTT | CASSSFGDREAFF
TRBJ1-1 | TRBV3-1/TRBV3-2 | NA | NA | TGTGCCAGCAGCCAAGGAGCGACAGTGAACACTGAAGCTTTCTTT | CASSQGATVNTEAFF
TRBJ1-4 | TRBV27 | NA | NA | TGTGCCAGCAGTACTGGGACCGGATTCCTTCCCAATGAAAAACTGTTTTTT | CASSTGTGFLPNEKLFF
TRBJ1-1 | TRBV5-6 | NA | TRBD1 | TGTGCCAGCAGCTTAATAGACAGGGATAACACTGAAGCTTTCTTT | CASSLIDRDNTEAFF
TRBJ2-2 | TRBV4-1 | NA | TRBD2 | TGCGCCAGCCGTGGCGGGGGGTTGGTCGGGGAGCTGTTTTTT | CASRGGGLVGELFF
TRBJ2-5 | TRBV7-2 | NA | TRBD1 | TGTGCCAGCAGCTTAGGCCTAACAGGGGGAGAGACCCAGTACTTC | CASSLGLTGGETQYF
TRBJ2-5 | TRBV7-8 | NA | NA | TGTGCCAGCAGCTTTCCGGGACGCCACCAAGAGACCCAGTACTTC | CASSFPGRHQETQYF
TRBJ1-1 | TRBV11-2 | NA | TRBD1 | TGTGCCAGCAGCCCTCAGGGGGACGGCTTGGGGGCTGAAGCTTTCTTT | CASSPQGDGLGAEAFF
TRBJ1-2 | TRBV5-1 | NA | TRBD1 | TGCGCCAGCAGCCAGGACAGGTCCTATGGCTACACCTTC | CASSQDRSYGYTF
TRBJ1-1 | TRBV19 | NA | NA | TGTGCCAGTAGCCAGCAGGGTAGGTATACTGAAGCTTTCTTT | CASSQQGRYTEAFF
TRBJ1-1 | TRBV6-1 | NA | TRBD1 | TGTGCCAGCAGTGAAGCGGTGTACAGGGGGTTTACCCGTTACACTGAAGCTTTCTTT | CASSEAVYRGFTRYTEAFF
TRBJ1-1 | TRBV7-2 | NA | NA | TGTGCCAGCTCGAAGGTCTCAGGGAACACTGAAGCTTTCTTT | CASSKVSGNTEAFF
TRBJ1-4 | TRBV18 | NA | TRBD1 | TGTGCCAGCTCACCCGGGACAGGAAATGAAAAACTGTTTTTT | CASSPGTGNEKLFF
TRBJ1-6 | TRBV9 | once | NA | TGTGCCAGCAGCGTAGCAGGTCTAACGGGTAATTCACCCCTCCACTTT | CASSVAGLTGNSPLHF
TRBJ1-5 | TRBV27 | NA | NA | TGTGCCAGCAGTTTATCGTCGGGTAGCAATCAGCCCCAGCATTTT | CASSLSSGSNQPQHF
TRBJ2-7 | TRBV27 | NA | NA | TGTGCCAGCAGTTTATCAAAAGAAGGGGGCGAGCAGTACTTC | CASSLSKEGGEQYF
TRBJ2-7 | TRBV2 | NA | NA | TGTGCCAGCAGTGAAGCTTGGGGGGCTTGGACCTACGAGCAGTACTTC | CASSEAWGAWTYEQYF
TRBJ1-1 | TRBV12-3/TRBV12-4 | NA | NA | TGTGCCAGCAGTTACTCACACCCGGCTTTCTTT | CASSYSHPAFF
TRBJ1-1 | TRBV30 | NA | TRBD1 | TGTGCCTGGAGTCTTGGACAGGGAGCTTTCTTT | CAWSLGQGAFF
TRBJ2-1 | TRBV24-1 | once | NA | TGTGCCACCGTCGCAGGAGGGGGGGGTAATGAGCAGTTCTTC | CATVAGGGGNEQFF
TRBJ2-1 | TRBV6-2/TRBV6-3 | NA | TRBD1 | TGTGCCAGCAGCACGGACAGGGCCTACAATGAGCAGTTCTTC | CASSTDRAYNEQFF
TRBJ1-3 | TRBV5-6 | once | NA | TGTGCCAGCAGCCCAGTGGGGGGGGCAGGAAACACCATATATTTT | CASSPVGGAGNTIYF
TRBJ1-6 | TRBV9 | NA | NA | TGTGCCAGCAGCGTAGAGGGTAAGCCAAATTCACCCCTCCACTTT | CASSVEGKPNSPLHF
TRBJ2-6 | TRBV4-3 | NA | TRBD1 | TGCGCCAGCAGCCAAGAAGGACAGGGGTCCTCTGGGGCCAACGTCCTGACTTTC | CASSQEGQGSSGANVLTF
TRBJ1-4 | TRBV18 | NA | NA | TGTGCCAGCTCACCACATGGGGGGACAACTAATGAAAAACTGTTTTTT | CASSPHGGTTNEKLFF
TRBJ1-6 | TRBV5-1 | NA | NA | TGCGCCAGCAGTCCAGCTTGGTTAGAGGCCCTCCACTTT | CASSPAWLEALHF
TRBJ1-5 | TRBV28 | NA | NA | TGTGCCAGCAGTTTAGGGAATCCAAATCAGCCCCAGCATTTT | CASSLGNPNQPQHF